This TCR beta chain was identified in a study of patients and donors after allogeneic stem cell transplantation. TCRdb re-called the RT-PCR reads through MiXCR, storing one row per CDR3 protein. The top ten clones hold 7.2% of a sample with about 410,000 distinct CDR3 sequences, approximately 16% of them seen once. The CDR3 consists of 17 residues. Deletions cut 6 bases from V and 0 bases from J, with 18 bases between. Germline lookup yields CDR1 LNHDA and CDR2 SQIVND (reference sequence). This clonotype appeared a few times. Material for sequencing was blood, either unsorted or a sorted T cell fraction (not recorded which). The receptor comes from a human donor who was either an allogeneic HSCT recipient or a stem cell or donor lymphocyte infusion donor (not recorded which). It is not recorded whose cells these are; they may come from a transplant donor. The chain recombines TRBV19 with TRBJ1-5; D may be TRBD1 (5 bases). The CDR3 nucleotides read TGTGCCAGTAGCCCCCCCAACGGGGCGTATAGCAATCAGCCCCAGCATTTT. This gives the protein CASSPPNGAYSNQPQHF.